The 15 T cell receptor beta chains below all came from one sample that was sequenced in a study of Ad26.COV2.S vaccination and SARS-CoV-2 variants. Sequenced by immunoSEQ multiplex PCR; TCRdb stores in-frame clones only, minus some. The sample consists of 120,000 to 150,000 clones, 86% of them appearing once. Here the sequenced sample was peripheral blood, taken after recovery from COVID-19. Every receptor here comes from a human donor who had recovered from COVID-19.

Written as DNA, the CDR3 is TGTGCCAGCAGTGATCATCTAGGAACTGAAGCTTTCTTT. It yields the protein CASSDHLGTEAFF. V gene TRBV25-1 combines with J gene TRBJ1-1; D not certain. Germline V gives CDR1 MGHDK, CDR2 SYGVNS. Trimming cost V 3 bases and J 5 bases, with 10 bases left between them. The CDR3 loop spans 13 amino acids.

The chain has TRBV2 and TRBJ1-4; TRBD1 agrees at 9 bases. The CDR3 spans 14 residues. Per germline, CDR1 SNHLY and CDR2 FYNNEI. The V gene end was trimmed by 6 bases and the J gene end by 7 bases; junction bases not matched to a gene: 6. For the CDR3, the DNA is TGTGCCAGCAGAGAAACAGGGGGCGGTGAAAAACTGTTTTTT. Protein sequence: CASRETGGGEKLFF.

The chain employs TRBV4-3 and TRBJ2-3; 8 nucleotides match TRBD1. Germline CDR1 LGHNA, CDR2 YSLEER. The CDR3 is 17 residues long. V gave up 3 bases and J gave up 0 bases; unmatched junction bases: 8. This chain's CDR3 is CASSHQQGAESTDTQYF. CDR3 DNA: TGCGCCAGCAGCCACCAGCAGGGGGCTGAGAGCACAGATACGCAGTATTTT.

In its sample, this clone was seen once. The rearrangement joins TRBV2 to TRBJ1-1; tentatively, D is TRBD1 (5 bases). The V gene's germline CDR1 is SNHLY and CDR2 FYNNEI. The CDR3 consists of 13 residues. V was cut by 3 bases and J by 5 bases, with 10 bases left in between. The CDR3 DNA follows: TGTGCCAGCAGTGATCAGGGCATGACTGAAGCTTTCTTT. Protein product: CASSDQGMTEAFF.

The rearrangement links TRBV2 to TRBJ2-3; D remains ambiguous. Germline-derived CDR1 and CDR2 are SNHLY and FYNNEI. V was clipped by 6 bases and J by 2 bases, with 12 bases between them. The length of the CDR3 is 14 residues. The CDR3 DNA reads as TGTGCCAGCAGCAGCGCAGTCTACACAGATACGCAGTATTTT. Translation: CASSSAVYTDTQYF.

The chain uses TRBV5-4 and TRBJ1-4, with 7 positions matching TRBD1. Germline V CDR1 and CDR2: SGHNT, YYREEE (reference sequence). The V and J ends lost 1 base and 7 bases, in that order; junction bases with no gene match: 4. The CDR3 is 14 amino acids. CDR3 in amino acids: CASSLKGAPEKLFF. CDR3 coding DNA: TGTGCCAGCAGCTTGAAGGGGGCGCCTGAAAAACTGTTTTTT.

This rearrangement joins TRBV4-3 to TRBJ1-5; D may be TRBD1 (6 bases). V dropped 1 base and J dropped 5 bases, with 9 bases sitting between them. Per germline, CDR1 LGHNA and CDR2 YSLEER. This CDR3 has 14 residues. CDR3 protein: CASSQGEGDQPQHF. The CDR3 nucleotides are TGCGCCAGCAGCCAAGGTGAGGGGGATCAGCCCCAGCATTTT.

The V call is TRBV30, the J call TRBJ2-3; TRBD1 aligns across 7 bases. Germline CDR1 reads GTSNPN; CDR2 reads SVGIG (reference sequence). The CDR3 spans 14 residues. The ends lost 5 bases at V and 6 bases at J; junction bases unmatched: 11. Here the CDR3 reads CAWEGQVLADTQYF. CDR3 in DNA: TGTGCCTGGGAAGGACAGGTCTTGGCGGATACGCAGTATTTT.

The table lists this clone with a few counts. This chain links TRBV11-3 with TRBJ2-7; TRBD1 matches at 9 bases. V lost 2 bases and J lost 4; bases outside the gene matches: 6. Germline CDR1 and CDR2: SGHNT and YENEEA. The CDR3 spans 15 residues. The CDR3: CASSLYGTGSYEQYF. In DNA, the CDR3 is TGTGCCAGCAGCTTATATGGGACAGGGTCGTACGAGCAGTACTTC. The full variable domain, its missing parts supplied by reference TRBV11-3 and TRBJ2-7, is EAGVVQSPRYKIIEKKQPVAFWCNPISGHNTLYWYLQNLGQGPELLIRYENEEAVDDSQLPKDRFSAERLKGVDSTLKIQPAELGDSAVYLCASSLYGTGSYEQYFGPGTRLTVT.

V is TRBV20-1 and J is TRBJ1-6; D uncertain. The CDR3 has 13 amino acids. V was trimmed by 3 bases and J by 7 bases, leaving 10 bases between them. Germline V gene lookup returns CDR1 DFQATT and CDR2 SNEGSKA (reference sequence). CDR3 region: CSASEGGNSPLHF. DNA of the CDR3: TGCAGTGCTAGTGAGGGTGGGAATTCACCCCTCCACTTT.

The chain employs TRBV3-1 (or the pseudogene TRBV3-2) and TRBJ1-2; the match to TRBD1 covers 9 bases. Germline-derived CDR1 and CDR2 are LGHDT and YNNKEL (reference sequence). The CDR3 runs to 12 residues. Trimming took 10 bases from V and 12 from J; bases not matched to a gene: 12. CDR3 in amino acids: CATPRDRALHTF. In nucleotides, the CDR3 is TGTGCCACTCCTAGGGACAGGGCTCTTCACACCTTC.

This sequence joins TRBV28 and TRBJ1-2, with D uncertain. With 6 bases removed from V and 7 bases from J, the gap between germline ends came to 24 bases. CDR1 is MDHEN and CDR2 is SYDVKM in the germline V gene. The CDR3 extends over 16 amino acids. CDR3 sequence: CASREGGPNARGGYTF. CDR3 DNA: TGTGCCAGCAGGGAGGGAGGTCCCAATGCCCGGGGTGGCTACACCTTC.

V gene TRBV7-2 combines with J gene TRBJ1-1; a possible D gene is TRBD1 (6 bases). Germline lookup yields CDR1 SGHTA and CDR2 FQGNSA. The V and J ends lost 2 bases and 4 bases respectively, with 11 bases between them. This CDR3 has 14 amino acids. The CDR3 DNA is TGTGCCAGCAGCTTACTAACAGGGTCCACTGAAGCTTTCTTT. Translating it yields CASSLLTGSTEAFF.

This clone was seen only once. The rearrangement joins TRBV10-3 to TRBJ1-4, with 8 bases matching TRBD1. The V gene's germline CDR1 is ENHRY and CDR2 SYGVKD. The CDR3 length is 15 residues. V lost 4 bases to trimming and J lost 8 bases; unmatched junction nucleotides: 9. Here the CDR3 reads CAISGSDRVTEKLFF. The CDR3 DNA sequence: TGTGCCATCAGTGGGTCGGACAGGGTAACGGAAAAACTGTTTTTT.

V is TRBV11-2 and J is TRBJ2-1, with TRBD1 matching 7 bases. The CDR3 loop spans 15 amino acids. Germline loops: CDR1 SGHAT, CDR2 FQNNGV. The V segment lost 3 bases and the J segment 4 bases; nucleotides outside the gene matches: 6. In nucleotides, the CDR3 is TGTGCCAGCAGCTTTCAGGCAGGGGGATACAATGAGCAGTTCTTC. Translated, it gives CASSFQAGGYNEQFF.